These 17 T cell receptor beta chains were sequenced from one sample in a study of control samples from healthy donors and cancer patients (dated by TCRdb to 2019 to 2021). Library prep was done by the immunoSEQ multiplex PCR assay. TCRdb took this table from immuneACCESS and kept in-frame rearrangements with V and J called. Such tables lack part of the clones; where checked against another copy, unresolved V genes explain under half of the gap, and the rest is unexplained. A total of 200,000 or so clones appear in this sample, about 95% of them only once. Jointly, the top ten make up 1.5% of the sample. Source material: blood. The receptors stem from a man over 45 in good health.

For this clone: Germline is not matched at one junction end, which may reflect a read error. The chain has TRBV3-1 (or the pseudogene TRBV3-2) and TRBJ1-6, with 7 bases aligning to TRBD1. The germline CDR1 and CDR2 sequences are LGHDT and YNNKEL (reference sequence). This CDR3 spans 11 amino acids. In nucleotides, the CDR3 is TGTGCCAGCAGCAGGGGGCAGGAGTGTCGCTTT. This translates into CASSRGQECRF.

The chain uses TRBV27 and TRBJ2-7; 10 bases line up with TRBD2. V lost 7 bases and J lost 2; bases outside the gene matches: 11. CDR1 is MNHEY and CDR2 is SMNVEV in the germline V gene (reference sequence). The CDR3 contains 16 residues. DNA of the CDR3: TGTGCCAGCAAGATAGCGGGGGGTTCAACCGCCTACGAGCAGTACTTC. This codes for CASKIAGGSTAYEQYF.

The genes are TRBV14 and TRBJ2-1; D might be TRBD2 (7 bases). This CDR3 spans 16 amino acids. Deletions cut 5 bases from V and 0 bases from J, with 14 bases between. Germline CDR1 is SGHDN and CDR2 is FVKESK. The CDR3 sequence is CASSGLGGTSYNEQFF. CDR3 nucleotide sequence: TGTGCCAGCAGCGGACTAGGGGGAACCTCCTACAATGAGCAGTTCTTC. Full variable domain (rest looked up from reference TRBV14 and TRBJ2-1): EAGVTQFPSHSVIEKGQTVTLRCDPISGHDNLYWYRRVMGKEIKFLLHFVKESKQDESGMPNNRFLAERTGGTYSTLKVQPAELEDSGVYFCASSGLGGTSYNEQFFGPGTRLTVL.

The chain carries TRBV5-4 and TRBJ2-7; D gene uncertain. CDR3 size: 15 residues. V shed 1 base and J shed 3 bases, with 14 bases lying between them. In germline, CDR1 is SGHNT, CDR2 YYREEE (reference sequence). CDR3 DNA sequence: TGTGCCAGCAGCTTGTACGGACGGACCTACTACGAGCAGTACGTC. As protein: CASSLYGRTYYEQYV.

J is TRBJ1-1 and V is TRBV9; D is ambiguous. The V end was cut by 4 bases, the J end by 4 bases, with 17 bases between. The CDR3 spans 15 residues. Germline V gene sequence: CDR1 SGDLS, CDR2 YYNGEE. The CDR3 region has the DNA TGTGCCAGCAGCCCCCCTAATATGGGGAGCACTGAAGCTTTCTTT. It translates to CASSPPNMGSTEAFF.

The rearrangement joins TRBV28 to TRBJ2-5; D assignment may be TRBD1 or TRBD2 (5 bases each). This CDR3 region has 14 residues. Germline V gene sequence: CDR1 MDHEN, CDR2 SYDVKM. V lost 7 bases, J lost 1 base, and 13 bases lay in between. CDR3 loop: CASTPGGGQETQYF. CDR3 bases: TGTGCCAGCACCCCGGGTGGGGGCCAAGAGACCCAGTACTTC.

This sequence joins TRBV5-6 and TRBJ1-6; TRBD1 matches at 9 bases. CDR1 and CDR2 from the germline V gene are SGHDT and YYEEEE. The J segment lost 7 bases and the V segment lost 4 bases, leaving 3 bases of the junction unmatched. CDR3 length: 14 residues. In DNA form, the CDR3 reads TGTGCCAGCAGCGGGGGGACAGGGAATTCACCCCTCCACTTT. It yields the protein CASSGGTGNSPLHF.

The genes are TRBV12-3 or TRBV12-4 and TRBJ1-6; D remains ambiguous. The CDR3 contains 11 residues. Between the trimmed V and J ends, which lost 3 bases and 9 bases, there was a span of 3 bases. The CDR3 nucleotides read TGTGCCAGCAGTTTTGGTTCACCCCTCCACTTT. Translating it yields CASSFGSPLHF.

The chain combines TRBV5-3 with TRBJ1-4; D may be TRBD1 (5 bases). TRBV5-3 is sorted into the ORF group, with uncertain function. The CDR3 sequence is 15 residues long. V was shortened by 3 bases and J by 6 bases, with 15 bases between the two germline ends. Here the CDR3 DNA reads TGTGCCAGAAGCTGGCGGGACCCTGGGGATGAAAAACTGTTTTTT. Translation: CARSWRDPGDEKLFF.

The J gene is TRBJ1-2, the V gene TRBV5-1, with 11 bases aligning to TRBD1. Germline V gives CDR1 SGHRS, CDR2 YFSETQ. This CDR3 is 16 amino acids long. The trim removed 4 bases at V and 8 bases at J, leaving 13 bases unmatched. The CDR3 DNA reads TGCGCCAGCAGCCCTAGGACAGGGGGCACTCTCTACGGCTACACCTTC. Amino acids: CASSPRTGGTLYGYTF.

The chain carries TRBV7-2 and TRBJ2-7; 10 nucleotides line up with TRBD2. The germline CDR1 and CDR2 sequences are SGHTA and FQGNSA. V lost 3 bases and J lost 2; bases outside the gene matches: 4. This CDR3 contains 15 residues. CDR3 sequence: CASSFRTSGAYEQYF. The CDR3 nucleotides are TGTGCCAGCAGCTTCCGGACTAGCGGAGCCTACGAGCAGTACTTC.

This chain joins TRBV7-2 and TRBJ2-7; 11 bases line up with TRBD1. This CDR3 has 16 amino acids. Looked up from germline, CDR1 is SGHTA and CDR2 is FQGNSA. The J segment lost 5 bases and the V segment lost 3 bases, leaving 9 bases of the junction unmatched. The CDR3 sequence is CASSFAGTGGFDEQYF. In DNA, the CDR3 is TGTGCCAGCAGCTTTGCCGGGACAGGGGGTTTCGACGAGCAGTACTTC.

The V gene is TRBV4-3, the J gene TRBJ2-3; possibly TRBD1 for D (6 bases). The V end lost 2 bases, the J end lost 4 bases, and 16 bases lay between the germline ends. The CDR3 totals 16 residues. Germline CDR1 reads LGHNA; CDR2 reads YSLEER. The CDR3 region has the DNA TGCGCCAGCAGCCAACAGGGGAACGTTTTGGCAGATACGCAGTATTTT. Translated, it gives CASSQQGNVLADTQYF.

V gene TRBV5-1 combines with J gene TRBJ1-2; D might be TRBD1 (6 bases). Trimming took 1 base from V and 5 from J, leaving 12 bases between them. Looked up from germline, CDR1 is SGHRS and CDR2 is YFSETQ. The CDR3 spans 14 residues. CDR3 DNA: TGCGCCAGCAGCTTGAACAGGGAAGGATATGGCTACACCTTC. Translating it yields CASSLNREGYGYTF.

The chain carries TRBV5-1 and TRBJ1-1, with 7 nucleotides matching TRBD1. This CDR3 has 16 amino acids. Trimming took 2 bases from V and 1 from J; bases not matched to a gene: 8. Germline CDR1 is SGHRS and CDR2 is YFSETQ. In DNA form, the CDR3 reads TGCGCCAGCAGCTTCTGGGACAGTCGAACGAACACTGAAGCTTTCTTT. Translated, it gives CASSFWDSRTNTEAFF.

The chain uses TRBV5-1 and TRBJ2-1; no firm D call. Trimming took off 2 bases at V and 6 bases at J, with 12 bases between the two ends. CDR1 and CDR2 from the germline V gene are SGHRS and YFSETQ. CDR3 size: 14 residues. Written as DNA, the CDR3 is TGCGCCAGCAGCTTCGGGTCCCAGGCCAATGAGCAGTTCTTC. It translates to CASSFGSQANEQFF.

V usage is TRBV5-1 and J usage is TRBJ1-1; D uncertain. V lost 0 bases, J lost 7 bases, and 16 bases lay in between. The CDR3 is 15 residues long. CDR1 is SGHRS and CDR2 is YFSETQ in the germline V gene. CDR3 DNA sequence: TGCGCCAGCAGCTTGGCCCCCGGGTCCCACAGTGAAGCTTTCTTT. Its translation is CASSLAPGSHSEAFF.